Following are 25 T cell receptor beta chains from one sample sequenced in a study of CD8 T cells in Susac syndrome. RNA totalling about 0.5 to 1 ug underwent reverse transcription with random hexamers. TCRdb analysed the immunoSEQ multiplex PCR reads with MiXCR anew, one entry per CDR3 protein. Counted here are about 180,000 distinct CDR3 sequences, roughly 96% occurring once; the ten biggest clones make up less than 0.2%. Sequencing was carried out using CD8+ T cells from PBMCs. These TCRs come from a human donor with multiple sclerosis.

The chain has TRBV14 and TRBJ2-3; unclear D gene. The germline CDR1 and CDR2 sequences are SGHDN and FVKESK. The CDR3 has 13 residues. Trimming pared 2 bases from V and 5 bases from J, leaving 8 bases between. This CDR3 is CASSQTWGDTQYF. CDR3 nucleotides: TGTGCCAGCAGCCAAACTTGGGGAGATACGCAGTATTTT.

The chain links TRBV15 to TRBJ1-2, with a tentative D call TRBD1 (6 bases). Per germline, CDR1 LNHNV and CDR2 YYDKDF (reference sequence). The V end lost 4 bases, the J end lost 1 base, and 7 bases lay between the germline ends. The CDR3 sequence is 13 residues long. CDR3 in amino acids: CATSNRVNYGYTF. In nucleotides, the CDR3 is TGTGCCACCAGCAACAGGGTTAACTATGGCTACACCTTC.

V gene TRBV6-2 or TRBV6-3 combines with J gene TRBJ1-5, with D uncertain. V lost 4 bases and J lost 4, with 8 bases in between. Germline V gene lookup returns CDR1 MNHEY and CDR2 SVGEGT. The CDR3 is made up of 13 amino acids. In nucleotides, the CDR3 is TGTGCCAGCAGTTTAGTAGTAAATCAGCCCCAGCATTTT. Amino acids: CASSLVVNQPQHF.

CDR3 in amino acids: CASSEDRAYYGYTF. Here the CDR3 DNA reads TGTGCCAGCAGTGAGGACAGGGCGTACTATGGCTACACCTTC. The chain uses TRBV2 and TRBJ1-2, with TRBD1 matching over 8 bases. Germline V gene lookup returns CDR1 SNHLY and CDR2 FYNNEI. Losses at the gene ends were 3 bases for V and 3 bases for J; bases not matched to a gene: 3. This CDR3 has 14 amino acids.

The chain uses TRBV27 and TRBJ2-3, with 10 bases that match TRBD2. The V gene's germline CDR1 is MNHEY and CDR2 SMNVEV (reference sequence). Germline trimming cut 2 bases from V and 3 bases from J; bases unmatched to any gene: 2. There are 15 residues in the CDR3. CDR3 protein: CASSLDSGGTDTQYF. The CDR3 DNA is TGTGCCAGCAGTTTAGATAGCGGGGGGACAGATACGCAGTATTTT.

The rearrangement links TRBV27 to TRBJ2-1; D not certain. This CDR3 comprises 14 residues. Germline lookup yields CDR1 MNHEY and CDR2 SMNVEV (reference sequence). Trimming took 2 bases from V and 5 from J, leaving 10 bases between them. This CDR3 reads CASSLNRRNNEQFF. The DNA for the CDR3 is TGTGCCAGCAGTTTAAATCGGCGGAACAATGAGCAGTTCTTC.

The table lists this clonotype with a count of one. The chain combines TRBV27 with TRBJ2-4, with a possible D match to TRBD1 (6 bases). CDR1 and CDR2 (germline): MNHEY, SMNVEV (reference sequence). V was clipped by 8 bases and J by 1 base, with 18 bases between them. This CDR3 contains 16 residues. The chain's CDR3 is CASSTGAYYAKNIQYF. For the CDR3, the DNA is TGTGCCAGCTCGACAGGAGCATACTATGCCAAAAACATTCAGTACTTC.

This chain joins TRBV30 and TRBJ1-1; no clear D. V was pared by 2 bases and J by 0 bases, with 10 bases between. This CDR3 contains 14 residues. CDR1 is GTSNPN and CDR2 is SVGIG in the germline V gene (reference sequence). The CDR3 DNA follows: TGTGCCTGGAGTATCCTTGGGGTGAACACTGAAGCTTTCTTT. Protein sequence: CAWSILGVNTEAFF.

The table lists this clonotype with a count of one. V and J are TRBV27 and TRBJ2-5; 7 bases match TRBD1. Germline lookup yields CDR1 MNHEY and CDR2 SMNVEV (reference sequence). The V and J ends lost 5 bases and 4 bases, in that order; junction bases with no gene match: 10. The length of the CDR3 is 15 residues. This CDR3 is CASSVGQPLGETQYF. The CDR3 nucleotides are TGTGCCAGCAGTGTGGGACAGCCCTTGGGAGAGACCCAGTACTTC.

The CDR3 protein is CASGPFVEQYF. DNA for the CDR3: TGTGCCAGCGGACCGTTTGTGGAGCAGTACTTC. The chain carries TRBV28 and TRBJ2-7; D unresolved. The CDR3 covers 11 residues. The V end was cut by 8 bases, the J end by 7 bases, with 12 bases between. Germline CDR1 is MDHEN and CDR2 is SYDVKM. Full variable domain (outside the CDR3, taken from reference TRBV28 and TRBJ2-7): DVKVTQSSRYLVKRTGEKVFLECVQDMDHENMFWYRQDPGLGLRLIYFSYDVKMKEKGDIPEGYSVSREKKERFSLILESASTNQTSMYLCASGPFVEQYFGPGTRLTVT.

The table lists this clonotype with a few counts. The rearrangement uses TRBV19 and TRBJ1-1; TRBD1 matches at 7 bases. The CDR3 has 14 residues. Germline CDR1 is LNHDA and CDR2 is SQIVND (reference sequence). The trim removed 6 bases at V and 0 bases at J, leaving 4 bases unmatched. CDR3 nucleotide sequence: TGTGCCAGTAGAACCGGGACAGTGAACACTGAAGCTTTCTTT. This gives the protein CASRTGTVNTEAFF. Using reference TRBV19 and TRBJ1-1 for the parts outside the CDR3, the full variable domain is DGGITQSPKYLFRKEGQNVTLSCEQNLNHDAMYWYRQDPGQGLRLIYYSQIVNDFQKGDIAEGYSVSREKKESFPLTVTSAQKNPTAFYLCASRTGTVNTEAFFGQGTRLTVV.

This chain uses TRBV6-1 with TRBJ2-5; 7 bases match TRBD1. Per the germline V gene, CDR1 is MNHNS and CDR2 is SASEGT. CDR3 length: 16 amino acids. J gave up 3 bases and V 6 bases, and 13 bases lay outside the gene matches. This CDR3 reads CASSELRQGDKETQYF. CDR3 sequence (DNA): TGTGCCAGCAGCGAACTCCGTCAGGGGGATAAAGAGACCCAGTACTTC.

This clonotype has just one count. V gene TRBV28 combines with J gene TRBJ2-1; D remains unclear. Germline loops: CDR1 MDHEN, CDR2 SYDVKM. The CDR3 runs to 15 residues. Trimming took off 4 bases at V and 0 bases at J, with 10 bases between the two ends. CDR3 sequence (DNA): TGTGCCAGCAGTTGGTTGCGGAGCTCCTACAATGAGCAGTTCTTC. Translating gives CASSWLRSSYNEQFF.

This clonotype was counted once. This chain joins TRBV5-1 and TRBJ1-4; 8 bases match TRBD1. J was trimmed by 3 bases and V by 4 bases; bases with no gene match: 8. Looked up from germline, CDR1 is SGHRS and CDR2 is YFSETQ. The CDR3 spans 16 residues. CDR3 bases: TGCGCCAGCAGCAGCGGGCAGGGGGCACCTAATGAAAAACTGTTTTTT. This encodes CASSSGQGAPNEKLFF. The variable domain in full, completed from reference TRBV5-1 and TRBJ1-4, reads KAGVTQTPRYLIKTRGQQVTLSCSPISGHRSVSWYQQTPGQGLQFLFEYFSETQRNKGNFPGRFSGRQFSNSRSEMNVSTLELGDSALYLCASSSGQGAPNEKLFFGSGTQLSVL.

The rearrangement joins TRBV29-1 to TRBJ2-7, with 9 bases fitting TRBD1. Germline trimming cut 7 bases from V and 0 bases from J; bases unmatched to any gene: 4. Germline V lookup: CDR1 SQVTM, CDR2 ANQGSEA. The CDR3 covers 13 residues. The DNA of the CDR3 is TGCAGCGCTTTGACAGGGGGCTCCTACGAGCAGTACTTC. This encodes CSALTGGSYEQYF.

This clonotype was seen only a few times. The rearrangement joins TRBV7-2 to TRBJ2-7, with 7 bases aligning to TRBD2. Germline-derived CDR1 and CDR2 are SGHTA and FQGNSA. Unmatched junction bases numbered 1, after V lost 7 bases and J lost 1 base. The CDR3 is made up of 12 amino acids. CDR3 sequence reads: CASTGGSYEQYF. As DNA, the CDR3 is TGTGCCAGCACCGGGGGGTCCTACGAGCAGTACTTC. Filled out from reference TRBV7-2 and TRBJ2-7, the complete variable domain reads GAGVSQSPSNKVTEKGKDVELRCDPISGHTALYWYRQSLGQGLEFLIYFQGNSAPDKSGLPSDRFSAERTGGSVSTLTIQRTQQEDSAVYLCASTGGSYEQYFGPGTRLTVT.

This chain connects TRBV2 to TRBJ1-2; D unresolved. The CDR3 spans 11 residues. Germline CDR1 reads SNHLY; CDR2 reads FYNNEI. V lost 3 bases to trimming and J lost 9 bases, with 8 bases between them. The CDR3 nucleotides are TGTGCCAGCAGTGACGCAGTGAGCTACACCTTC. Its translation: CASSDAVSYTF.

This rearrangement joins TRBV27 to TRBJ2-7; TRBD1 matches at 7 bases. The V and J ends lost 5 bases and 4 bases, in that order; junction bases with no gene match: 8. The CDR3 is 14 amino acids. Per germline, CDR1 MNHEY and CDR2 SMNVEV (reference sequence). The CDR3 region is CASSPPDRVYEQYF. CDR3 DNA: TGTGCCAGCAGTCCCCCAGACAGGGTATACGAGCAGTACTTC.

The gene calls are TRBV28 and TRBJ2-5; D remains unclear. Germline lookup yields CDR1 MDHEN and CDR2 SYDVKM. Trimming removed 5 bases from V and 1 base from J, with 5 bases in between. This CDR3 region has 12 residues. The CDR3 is CASSGVQETQYF. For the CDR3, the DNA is TGTGCCAGCAGTGGGGTCCAAGAGACCCAGTACTTC.

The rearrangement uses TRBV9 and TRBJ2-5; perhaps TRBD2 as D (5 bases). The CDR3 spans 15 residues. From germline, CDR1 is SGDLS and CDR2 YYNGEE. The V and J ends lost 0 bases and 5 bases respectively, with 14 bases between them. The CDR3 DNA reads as TGTGCCAGCAGCGTAGGTAACCTGGGCGGGGAGACCCAGTACTTC. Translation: CASSVGNLGGETQYF.

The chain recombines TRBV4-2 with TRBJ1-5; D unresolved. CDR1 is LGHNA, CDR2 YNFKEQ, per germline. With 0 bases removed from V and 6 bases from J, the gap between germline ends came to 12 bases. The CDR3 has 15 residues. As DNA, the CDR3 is TGTGCCAGCAGCCAAGAGTGGACCCAAGGTCAGCCCCAGCATTTT. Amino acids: CASSQEWTQGQPQHF.

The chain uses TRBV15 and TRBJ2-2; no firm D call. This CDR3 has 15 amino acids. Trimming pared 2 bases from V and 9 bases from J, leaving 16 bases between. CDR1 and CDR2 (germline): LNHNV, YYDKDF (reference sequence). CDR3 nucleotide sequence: TGTGCCACCAGCAGACGTTCTGATCCGTGGAGGGAGCTGTTTTTT. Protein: CATSRRSDPWRELFF. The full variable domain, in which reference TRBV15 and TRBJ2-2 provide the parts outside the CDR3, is DAMVIQNPRYQVTQFGKPVTLSCSQTLNHNVMYWYQQKSSQAPKLLFHYYDKDFNNEADTPDNFQSRRPNTSFCFLDIRSPGLGDTAMYLCATSRRSDPWRELFFGEGSRLTVL.

The CDR3 DNA sequence: TGTGCCAGCAGTTTTAGCAGGTCCTCCTACGAGCAGTACTTC. It specifies CASSFSRSSYEQYF. The chain joins TRBV27 to TRBJ2-7; D is unclear. Trimming removed 3 bases at V and 0 bases at J, with 9 bases between. The CDR3 covers 14 residues. Germline values: CDR1 MNHEY, CDR2 SMNVEV (reference sequence).

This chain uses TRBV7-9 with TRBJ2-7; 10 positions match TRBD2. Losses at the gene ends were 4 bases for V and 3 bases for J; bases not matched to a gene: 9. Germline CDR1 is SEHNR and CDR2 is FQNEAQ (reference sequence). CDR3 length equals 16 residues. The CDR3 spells CASSSTRTSGYYEQYF. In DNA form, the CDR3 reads TGTGCCAGCAGCTCGACGCGGACTAGCGGCTACTACGAGCAGTACTTC.

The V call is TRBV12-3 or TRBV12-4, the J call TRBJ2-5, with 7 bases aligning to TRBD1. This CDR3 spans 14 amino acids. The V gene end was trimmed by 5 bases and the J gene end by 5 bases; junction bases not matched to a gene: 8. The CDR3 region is CASSGQAQGETQYF. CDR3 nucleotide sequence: TGTGCCAGCAGTGGACAGGCCCAAGGGGAGACCCAGTACTTC.